The sample holds many counts of the clone carrying this T cell receptor beta chain. Its antigen is unknown. This sample stems from a study of T cell repertoires in cytomegalovirus infection. The overall study: Public TCR beta signatures indicated both CMV infection and matching HLA type.

TCRdb reanalysed the reads using MiXCR and keeps one entry per CDR3 protein. The sample holds 200,000 to 300,000 distinct CDR3 sequences, around 8.7% seen once. This CDR3 has 19 residues. Looked up from germline, CDR1 is MNHEY and CDR2 is SVGEGT. The V segment lost 8 bases and the J segment 1 base; nucleotides outside the gene matches: 12. Overall study findings and caveats: Within the response measured ex vivo, HLA-C-restricted CMV-specific TCR beta clonotypes were dominant. Carriers of CMV and the relevant HLA type were discriminated by public TCR beta frequency.

Sequences were obtained from PBMCs. The chain carries TRBV6-2 or TRBV6-3 and TRBJ2-3; TRBD2 agrees at 16 bases. The receptor comes from a human donor in good health (CMV status not recorded). Some clones in this sample may be carry-over from other donors' samples. The CDR3 is CASGSPGLAGGRGTDTQYF. The CDR3 DNA sequence: TGTGCCAGCGGATCTCCGGGACTAGCGGGGGGGCGGGGCACAGATACGCAGTATTTT.